A single sample is the source of the 30 T cell receptor beta chains below, sequenced in a study of cytomegalovirus exposure and HLA in healthy donors. With 60 Vbeta and 13 Jbeta primers, the PCR was carried out. Repertoires were generated with immunoSEQ multiplex PCR, while TCRdb's copy carries only in-frame clones and drops some. The sample lists roughly 80,000 clones; approximately 66% were seen once. The specimen sequenced was PBMCs. These receptors came from a male donor in good health and CMV-seropositive.

In DNA form, the CDR3 reads TGTGCCAGCAGCGTAGCTGGTACCCCGGATGGCTACACCTTC. Protein: CASSVAGTPDGYTF. V usage is TRBV9 and J usage is TRBJ1-2, with no clear D. This CDR3 spans 14 amino acids. Trimming took off 0 bases at V and 6 bases at J, with 12 bases between the two ends. Germline CDR1 reads SGDLS; CDR2 reads YYNGEE.

The J gene is TRBJ1-4, the V gene TRBV6-5; D may be TRBD1 (6 bases). The CDR3 covers 12 residues. V was trimmed by 5 bases and J by 12 bases, leaving 13 bases between them. Germline CDR1 is MNHEY and CDR2 is SVGAGI. DNA for the CDR3: TGTGCCAGCAGTGTGACAGGCGCGGAACTGTTTTTT. Translation: CASSVTGAELFF.

The rearrangement joins TRBV28 to TRBJ2-7; D ambiguous. V lost 8 bases and J lost 6, with 14 bases in between. The CDR3 extends over 12 amino acids. From germline, CDR1 is MDHEN and CDR2 SYDVKM. This chain's CDR3 is CASRPRVGEQYF. CDR3 sequence (DNA): TGTGCCAGCCGACCCCGGGTCGGCGAGCAGTACTTC.

The gene calls are TRBV25-1 and TRBJ1-2; TRBD1 might be the D (5 bases). The CDR3 is 14 amino acids. The V gene's germline CDR1 is MGHDK and CDR2 SYGVNS. V was cut by 0 bases and J by 6 bases, with 11 bases left in between. CDR3 sequence: CASSEYGRVDGYTF. CDR3 DNA sequence: TGTGCCAGCAGTGAATACGGCAGGGTGGATGGCTACACCTTC.

This clone came up once. The chain is built from TRBV27 and TRBJ1-5, with a weak D call TRBD1 (5 bases). Germline CDR1 and CDR2: MNHEY and SMNVEV (reference sequence). The CDR3 is 14 amino acids. V was shortened by 3 bases and J by 3 bases, with 9 bases between the two germline ends. CDR3 sequence reads: CASSFTGVNQPQHF. The DNA of the CDR3 is TGTGCCAGCAGTTTTACGGGGGTCAATCAGCCCCAGCATTTT.

The rearrangement uses TRBV27 and TRBJ1-2, with a possible D match to TRBD1 (6 bases). The CDR3 contains 13 residues. Germline lookup yields CDR1 MNHEY and CDR2 SMNVEV (reference sequence). Trimming took off 4 bases at V and 6 bases at J, with 12 bases between the two ends. CDR3 sequence: CASSSPGQHGYTF. The CDR3 bases are TGTGCCAGCAGTTCCCCCGGACAGCATGGCTACACCTTC.

This clone was seen a few times. The gene calls are TRBV7-9 and TRBJ2-6, with D perhaps TRBD2 (7 bases). Between the trimmed V and J ends, which lost 4 bases and 2 bases, there was a span of 21 bases. Per germline, CDR1 SEHNR and CDR2 FQNEAQ (reference sequence). This CDR3 is 19 amino acids long. In DNA, the CDR3 is TGTGCCAGCAGCTCCCTAAGGGGGGGGGCAAGAACTGGGGCCAACGTCCTGACTTTC. It is translated as CASSSLRGGARTGANVLTF.

The chain has TRBV28 and TRBJ2-7, with 15 bases that match TRBD2. The CDR3 spans 16 residues. In germline, CDR1 is MDHEN, CDR2 SYDVKM. The V gene end was trimmed by 4 bases and the J gene end by 4 bases; junction bases not matched to a gene: 5. DNA for the CDR3: TGTGCCAGCAGTTCGGGGACTAGCGGGGGGAGGTACGAGCAGTACTTC. It yields the protein CASSSGTSGGRYEQYF. The variable domain in full, completed from reference TRBV28 and TRBJ2-7, reads DVKVTQSSRYLVKRTGEKVFLECVQDMDHENMFWYRQDPGLGLRLIYFSYDVKMKEKGDIPEGYSVSREKKERFSLILESASTNQTSMYLCASSSGTSGGRYEQYFGPGTRLTVT.

The V gene is TRBV19, the J gene TRBJ1-2; perhaps TRBD1 as D (6 bases). Trimming pared 6 bases from V and 3 bases from J, leaving 11 bases between. CDR1 LNHDA and CDR2 SQIVND come from the germline V gene (reference sequence). The CDR3 contains 13 residues. This chain's CDR3 is CASSPDSDYGYTF. The CDR3 bases are TGTGCCAGTAGCCCGGACAGCGACTATGGCTACACCTTC.

J is TRBJ2-3 and V is TRBV7-3; 7 nucleotides align to TRBD1. The CDR3 consists of 14 residues. Trimming cost V 6 bases and J 3 bases; bases outside gene matches: 6. The V gene's germline CDR1 is SGHTA and CDR2 FQGTGA. CDR3 sequence reads: CASSPNRGTDTQYF. As DNA, the CDR3 is TGTGCCAGCAGTCCAAACAGGGGAACAGATACGCAGTATTTT.

A note on this clone: Relative to the germline gene, one junction end is altered; a read error may explain this. This sample also contains other DNA sequences that code for the same CDR3. CDR3 loop: CASRPNRENQPQHF. The CDR3 bases are TGTGCCAGCAGACCTAACCGGGAGAATCAGCCCCAGCATTTC. The chain has TRBV27 and TRBJ1-5; D unclear. This CDR3 region has 14 residues. Per germline, CDR1 MNHEY and CDR2 SMNVEV (reference sequence).

This rearrangement joins TRBV7-9 to TRBJ2-2, with D possibly being TRBD2 (6 bases). The CDR3 is 14 residues long. V was trimmed by 4 bases and J by 7 bases, leaving 13 bases between them. Germline V gives CDR1 SEHNR, CDR2 FQNEAQ (reference sequence). CDR3: CASSSSSDHGELFF. The CDR3 region has the DNA TGTGCCAGCAGCTCCTCTAGCGATCACGGGGAGCTGTTTTTT.

The chain recombines TRBV12-1 with TRBJ2-1; the table calls TRBD2, which could not be checked here. TRBV12-1 has pseudogene status. The CDR3 covers 16 residues. CDR3 coding DNA: TGTGCCAGCAGCTTTGCGCGACTAGCGGGGTACAATGAGCAGTTCTTC. It yields the protein CASSFARLAGYNEQFF.

This clone has a single count. The CDR3, as DNA: TGTGCCAGCAGTCCCTCCAAGGGGCGTCCGATCCAAGAGACCCAGTACTTC. Amino acid sequence: CASSPSKGRPIQETQYF. V usage is TRBV5-4 and J usage is TRBJ2-5, with a possible D match to TRBD1 (5 bases). The CDR3 covers 17 residues. CDR1 is SGHNT and CDR2 is YYREEE in the germline V gene (reference sequence). Trimming left V 5 bases short and J 1 base short, with 21 bases between.

The genes are TRBV5-4 and TRBJ2-4; 15 bases are shared with TRBD2. The germline gives CDR1 SGHNT, CDR2 YYREEE (reference sequence). CDR3 length: 16 residues. V shed 4 bases, J shed 5 bases, and the junction held 4 bases outside the gene matches. DNA of the CDR3: TGTGCCAGCAGCCCTGGACTAGCGGGAGGGGAAAACATTCAGTACTTC. This gives the protein CASSPGLAGGENIQYF.

The CDR3 DNA follows: TGTGCCAGCAATGGGGCGGTGGGCACTGAAGCTTTCTTT. Its protein is CASNGAVGTEAFF. The chain has TRBV25-1 and TRBJ1-1; perhaps TRBD1 as D (5 bases). The V end lost 7 bases, the J end lost 4 bases, and 13 bases lay between the germline ends. CDR3 length: 13 residues. The V gene's germline CDR1 is MGHDK and CDR2 SYGVNS.

The chain uses TRBV15 and TRBJ1-6, with D unclear. This CDR3 contains 12 residues. V dropped 9 bases and J dropped 6 bases, with 9 bases sitting between them. In germline, CDR1 is LNHNV, CDR2 YYDKDF (reference sequence). The CDR3 loop is CATQYSNSPLHF. The CDR3 DNA reads TGTGCCACACAGTACTCTAATTCACCCCTCCACTTT.

The rearrangement joins TRBV6-5 to TRBJ2-3; 7 positions match TRBD2. With V trimmed by 8 bases and J by 3 bases, 11 bases remained unmatched. This CDR3 region has 15 residues. The germline V gene has CDR1 MNHEY and CDR2 SVGAGI. The CDR3 DNA reads as TGTGCCAGCGCGGAGGCGGGAGCAAGAACAGATACGCAGTATTTT. Encoded protein: CASAEAGARTDTQYF.

The chain carries TRBV6-4 and TRBJ2-3; 7 nucleotides line up with TRBD2. J gave up 4 bases and V 5 bases, and 6 bases lay outside the gene matches. The germline CDR1 and CDR2 sequences are MRHNA and SNTAGT. This CDR3 region has 14 residues. CDR3 coding DNA: TGTGCCAGCAGTCCGGGGGGACCTGCAGATACGCAGTATTTT. As protein: CASSPGGPADTQYF.

The chain carries TRBV19 and TRBJ1-5; a weak D match, TRBD1 (5 bases). There are 14 residues in the CDR3. The V end lost 5 bases, the J end lost 9 bases, and 17 bases lay between the germline ends. The germline V gene encodes CDR1 LNHDA and CDR2 SQIVND (reference sequence). The CDR3 region has the DNA TGTGCCAGTAGTTCGGGGGTTGGGAGAAGGCCCCAGCATTTT. This translates into CASSSGVGRRPQHF.

The V call is TRBV7-9, the J call TRBJ2-1, with TRBD2 identical over 13 bases. Germline V CDR1 and CDR2: SEHNR, FQNEAQ (reference sequence). J was trimmed by 6 bases and V by 6 bases; bases with no gene match: 5. The CDR3 totals 15 residues. The CDR3: CASRPLAGGLNEQFF. Written as DNA, the CDR3 is TGTGCCAGCAGGCCACTAGCGGGAGGGCTCAATGAGCAGTTCTTC. Full variable domain (remainder filled in from reference TRBV7-9 and TRBJ2-1): DTGVSQNPRHKITKRGQNVTFRCDPISEHNRLYWYRQTLGQGPEFLTYFQNEAQLEKSRLLSDRFSAERPKGSFSTLEIQRTEQGDSAMYLCASRPLAGGLNEQFFGPGTRLTVL.

This clone was picked up a small number of times. V is TRBV9 and J is TRBJ2-5, with 10 bases fitting TRBD1. The J segment lost 2 bases and the V segment lost 0 bases, leaving 7 bases of the junction unmatched. This CDR3 has 17 amino acids. The germline V gene encodes CDR1 SGDLS and CDR2 YYNGEE. The CDR3 protein is CASSVGDRGLFQETQYF. The CDR3 DNA sequence: TGTGCCAGCAGCGTAGGGGACAGGGGTCTCTTTCAAGAGACCCAGTACTTC.

J is TRBJ1-1 and V is TRBV19; maybe TRBD1 (6 bases). This CDR3 comprises 15 residues. Germline lookup yields CDR1 LNHDA and CDR2 SQIVND (reference sequence). Deletions cut 5 bases from V and 0 bases from J, with 13 bases between. CDR3 region: CASSPLDSMNTEAFF. DNA of the CDR3: TGTGCCAGTAGTCCCCTGGACAGCATGAACACTGAAGCTTTCTTT.

The table lists this clone with a count of one. V gene TRBV9 combines with J gene TRBJ2-7; weak D call: TRBD1 (6 bases). Germline V gene data show CDR1 as SGDLS and CDR2 as YYNGEE. Deletions cut 2 bases from V and 2 bases from J, with 14 bases between. This CDR3 contains 15 residues. The CDR3 DNA follows: TGTGCCAGCAGCGTCCGTGGGGGCACGGCCTACGAGCAGTACTTC. Amino acid sequence: CASSVRGGTAYEQYF.

V and J are TRBV9 and TRBJ2-7, with TRBD2 as a possible D gene (6 bases). Trimming took 4 bases from V and 0 from J, leaving 14 bases between them. The CDR3 spans 15 residues. Per germline, CDR1 SGDLS and CDR2 YYNGEE. The CDR3 sequence is CASSSGTLSSYEQYF. Written as DNA, the CDR3 is TGTGCCAGCAGCTCCGGGACTCTTAGCTCCTACGAGCAGTACTTC.

The genes are TRBV10-3 and TRBJ1-6; D is undetermined. With 2 bases removed from V and 0 bases from J, the gap between germline ends came to 5 bases. CDR3 size: 15 residues. Per the germline V gene, CDR1 is ENHRY and CDR2 is SYGVKD. CDR3 nucleotide sequence: TGTGCCATCAGTGAGACGAGCTCCTATAATTCACCCCTCCACTTT. This sequence encodes CAISETSSYNSPLHF.

This sequence joins TRBV5-1 and TRBJ2-7; TRBD2 matches at 10 bases. The V and J ends lost 6 bases and 5 bases, in that order; junction bases with no gene match: 11. This CDR3 region has 15 residues. Germline values: CDR1 SGHRS, CDR2 YFSETQ. The DNA of the CDR3 is TGCGCCAGCAAGAGGACTAGCGGCCTCCCCGACGAGCAGTACTTC. Amino acids: CASKRTSGLPDEQYF.

The chain employs TRBV7-3 and TRBJ2-7; TRBD1 agrees at 11 bases. Germline V gives CDR1 SGHTA, CDR2 FQGTGA. The CDR3 consists of 13 residues. V was clipped by 5 bases and J by 7 bases; unmatched bases: 4. The CDR3: CASSPGTGGEQYF. CDR3 DNA: TGTGCCAGCAGCCCAGGGACAGGGGGGGAGCAGTACTTC.

Notes on this clone: The sample has other DNA sequences that encode this CDR3 too. This chain uses TRBV7-8 with TRBJ2-7, with a weak D call TRBD1 (6 bases). The CDR3 is 14 amino acids. Germline CDR1 SGHVS, CDR2 FQNEAQ. V was cut by 1 base and J by 4 bases, with 11 bases left in between. CDR3 sequence: CASSLGGGPYEQYF. CDR3 sequence (DNA): TGTGCCAGCAGCTTAGGAGGGGGACCGTACGAGCAGTACTTC.

This clone has just a few counts. This chain uses TRBV25-1 with TRBJ2-3; 9 nucleotides line up with TRBD2. Trimming removed 7 bases from V and 4 bases from J; junction bases left unmatched: 6. The CDR3 spans 14 residues. Germline CDR1 is MGHDK and CDR2 is SYGVNS. The CDR3 here is CASISGRGADTQYF. DNA for the CDR3: TGTGCCAGCATTAGCGGGAGAGGCGCAGATACGCAGTATTTT.